This paragraph covers one T cell receptor beta chain sequence. What it recognizes is unknown. The study ran its PCR with 60 Vbeta and 13 Jbeta primers. Sequencing used immunoSEQ multiplex PCR; TCRdb keeps in-frame clones, though not all of them. The sample comprises around 120,000 clones, around three quarters of which are singletons, and about 2.7% rests with the top ten. The record originates from a study of cytomegalovirus exposure and HLA in healthy donors. All the people who gave samples were healthy bone marrow donors. In germline, CDR1 is SGHTA, CDR2 FQGTGA. The CDR3 is 15 residues long. Trimming took 4 bases from V and 0 from J; bases not matched to a gene: 1. Study-wide results and limits: CMV serostatus was the only recorded immune exposure for donors. There were reportedly fewer N-insertions in an Asian-associated ancestry cluster than the approximately 670-donor mean, in a later analysis. With DRB1 most and HLA-C fewest, TCR association rates differed between HLA loci in a later analysis.

Input material: PBMCs. The sequence came from a woman aged 55 to 70 in good health and CMV-seropositive. The chain is built from TRBV7-3 and TRBJ2-3; TRBD2 agrees at 10 bases. CDR3 region: CASSSSGGSTDTQYF. In DNA, the CDR3 is TGTGCCAGCAGCTCTAGCGGGGGTAGCACAGATACGCAGTATTTT.